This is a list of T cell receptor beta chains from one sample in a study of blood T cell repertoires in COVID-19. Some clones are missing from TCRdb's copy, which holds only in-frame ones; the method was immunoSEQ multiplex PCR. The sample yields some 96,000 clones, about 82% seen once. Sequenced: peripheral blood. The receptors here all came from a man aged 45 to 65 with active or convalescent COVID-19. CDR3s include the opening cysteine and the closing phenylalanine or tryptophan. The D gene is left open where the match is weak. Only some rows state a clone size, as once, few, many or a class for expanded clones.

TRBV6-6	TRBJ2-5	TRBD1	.	CASGESGQGLETQYF	TGTGCCAGCGGAGAGTCGGGACAGGGCTTGGAGACCCAGTACTTC
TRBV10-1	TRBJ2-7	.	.	CASSERSGREQYF	TGCGCCAGCAGTGAGAGGTCAGGGAGGGAGCAGTACTTC
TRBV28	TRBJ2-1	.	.	CASSLWTMPFF	TGTGCCAGCAGTTTATGGACTATGCCGTTCTTC
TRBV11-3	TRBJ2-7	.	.	CASSPRWRAPHEQYF	TGTGCCAGCAGCCCCCGATGGAGAGCCCCCCACGAGCAGTACTTC
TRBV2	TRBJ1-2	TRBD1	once	CASRGGGASWYGYTF	TGTGCCAGCAGAGGAGGGGGCGCTTCTTGGTATGGCTACACCTTC
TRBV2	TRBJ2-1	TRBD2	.	CASIPGTSGAHADEQFF	TGTGCCAGCATCCCCGGGACTAGCGGGGCCCACGCTGATGAGCAGTTCTTC
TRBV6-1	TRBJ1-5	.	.	CASSEYRQGQPQHF	TGTGCCAGCAGTGAATACAGGCAAGGGCAGCCCCAGCATTTT
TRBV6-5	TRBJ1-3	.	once	CASRTGDTGNTIYF	TGTGCCAGCAGGACCGGGGATACTGGAAACACCATATATTTT
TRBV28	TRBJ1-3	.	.	CASSLNRAGNTIYF	TGTGCCAGCAGTTTAAACAGGGCTGGAAACACCATATATTTT
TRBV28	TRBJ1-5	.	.	CASSHDRNNQPQHF	TGTGCCAGCAGTCACGACAGAAACAATCAGCCCCAGCATTTT
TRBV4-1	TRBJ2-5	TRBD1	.	CASSQRQGAGGETQYF	TGCGCCAGCAGCCAAAGACAGGGGGCCGGTGGGGAGACCCAGTACTTC
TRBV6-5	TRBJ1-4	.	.	CASRLVATNEKLFF	TGTGCCAGCAGGCTAGTTGCAACTAATGAAAAACTGTTTTTT
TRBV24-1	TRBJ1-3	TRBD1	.	CATSATGPYTGNTIYF	TGTGCCACCAGCGCGACAGGGCCTTATACTGGAAACACCATATATTTT
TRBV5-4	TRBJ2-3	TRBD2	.	CASSSGLAGADTQYF	TGTGCCAGCAGCTCGGGACTAGCGGGAGCAGATACGCAGTATTTT
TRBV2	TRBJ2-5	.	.	CASSELQGETQYF	TGTGCCAGCAGTGAGTTGCAGGGAGAGACCCAGTACTTC
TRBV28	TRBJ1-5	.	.	CASSLGGGGWGPQHF	TGTGCCAGCAGTTTGGGCGGGGGTGGCTGGGGACCCCAGCATTTT
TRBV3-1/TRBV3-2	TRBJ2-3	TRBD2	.	CASSPGTSGTDTQYF	TGTGCCAGCAGCCCGGGGACTAGCGGCACAGATACGCAGTATTTT
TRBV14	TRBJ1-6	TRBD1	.	CASSPYGTGSNSPLHF	TGTGCCAGCAGCCCTTATGGGACAGGGTCAAATTCACCCCTCCACTTT
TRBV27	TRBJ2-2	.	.	CASSLLGLNTGELFF	TGTGCCAGCAGTTTACTGGGCCTAAACACCGGGGAGCTGTTTTTT
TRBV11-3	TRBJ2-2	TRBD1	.	CASSYRGRNTGELFF	TGTGCCAGCAGTTACAGGGGGAGGAACACCGGGGAGCTGTTTTTT
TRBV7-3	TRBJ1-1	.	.	CASSLEGNTEAFF	TGTGCCAGCAGCTTAGAGGGGAACACTGAAGCTTTCTTT
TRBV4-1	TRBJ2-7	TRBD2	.	CASSLLAGGPDEQYF	TGCGCCAGCAGCCTACTAGCGGGAGGGCCGGACGAGCAGTACTTC
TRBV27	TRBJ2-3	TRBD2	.	CASSTRTSGSGDTQYF	TGTGCCAGCAGTACCCGGACTAGCGGGAGTGGAGATACGCAGTATTTT
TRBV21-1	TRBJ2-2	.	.	CATSSTRCSGRAGGELFF	TGTGCCACCAGTTCAACCCGATGTAGCGGGAGGGCCGGCGGGGAGCTGTTTTTT
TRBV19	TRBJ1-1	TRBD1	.	CASKYRGAPEAFF	TGTGCCAGCAAATACAGGGGGGCTCCTGAAGCTTTCTTT
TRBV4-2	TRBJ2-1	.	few	CASSQEVQGGHSEQFF	TGTGCCAGCAGCCAAGAGGTTCAAGGGGGTCATTCGGAGCAGTTCTTC
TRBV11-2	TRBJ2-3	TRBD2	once	CASSFIAGEGADTQYF	TGTGCCAGCAGCTTCATAGCGGGAGAAGGCGCAGATACGCAGTATTTT
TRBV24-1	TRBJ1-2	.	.	CATSASGTTINYGYTF	TGTGCCACCAGTGCGAGCGGAACTACAATTAACTATGGCTACACCTTC
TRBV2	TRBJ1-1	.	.	CASSERGSTEAFF	TGTGCCAGCAGTGAAAGGGGGAGCACTGAAGCTTTCTTT
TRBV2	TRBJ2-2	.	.	CASSESQYTGELFF	TGTGCCAGCAGTGAATCCCAGTACACCGGGGAGCTGTTTTTT
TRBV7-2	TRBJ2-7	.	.	CASSPRLGYYEQYF	TGTGCCAGCAGCCCTCGACTAGGGTACTACGAGCAGTACTTC
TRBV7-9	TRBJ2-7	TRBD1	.	CASSRQGLYEQYF	TGTGCCAGCAGCCGACAGGGCCTATACGAGCAGTACTTC
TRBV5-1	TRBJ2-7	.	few	CASSLSGYSGEQYF	TGCGCCAGCAGCTTGTCAGGTTATTCTGGGGAGCAGTACTTC
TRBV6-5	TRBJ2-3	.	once	CASSYSEIRGTDTQYF	TGTGCCAGCAGTTACTCAGAAATCAGGGGCACAGATACGCAGTATTTT
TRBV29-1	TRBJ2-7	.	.	CSVGRDSYEQYF	TGCAGCGTTGGCAGGGACTCCTACGAGCAGTACTTC
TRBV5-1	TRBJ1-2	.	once	CASSLSPAINYGYTF	TGCGCCAGCAGCTTAAGCCCCGCAATTAACTATGGCTACACCTTC
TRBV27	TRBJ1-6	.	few	CASSSPGEGSPLHF	TGTGCCAGCAGTTCCCCAGGGGAGGGTTCACCCCTCCACTTT
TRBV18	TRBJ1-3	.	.	CASSTSRGVENTIYF	TGTGCCAGCTCAACCTCCCGGGGTGTAGAAAACACCATATATTTT
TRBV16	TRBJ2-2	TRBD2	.	CASSQSAPGLARSGELFF	TGTGCCAGCAGCCAATCTGCCCCGGGACTAGCGAGGTCCGGGGAGCTGTTTTTT
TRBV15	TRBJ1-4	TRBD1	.	CATSRDYETGSDEKLFF	TGTGCCACCAGCAGAGATTACGAGACAGGGTCCGATGAAAAACTGTTTTTT
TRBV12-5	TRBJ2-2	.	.	CASGLRQENTGELFF	TGTGCTAGTGGTTTGAGACAGGAGAACACCGGGGAGCTGTTTTTT
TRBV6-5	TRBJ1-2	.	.	CASSHLGTNVGYTF	TGTGCCAGCAGTCATCTCGGGACAAACGTTGGCTACACCTTC